A selection of T cell receptor beta chains follows, all from one sample in a study of cytomegalovirus exposure and HLA in healthy donors. Sequencing used immunoSEQ multiplex PCR; TCRdb keeps in-frame clones, though not all of them. The sample comprises 220,000 or so clones, under 80% of which are singletons, and approximately 1.7% rests with the top ten. The sequencing sample was made of PBMCs. All receptors come from a woman in her thirties in good health and CMV-seronegative. CDR3s include the opening cysteine and the closing phenylalanine or tryptophan. Fields, in order: J gene, D gene, V gene, clone size, CDR3 DNA, CDR3 protein. The D gene is left open where the match is weak. The size of a clone is reported for some rows only, either as once, few or many, or as a class for expanded clones.

TRBJ1-2	.	TRBV6-5	.	TGTGCCAGCAGTTACTCGATCGCAGGGATGAACTATGGCTACACCTTC	CASSYSIAGMNYGYTF
TRBJ2-7	TRBD2	TRBV11-3	.	TGTGCCAGCAGCCTCGGGGGGGACAAGCGGGGGTACGAGCAGTACTTC	CASSLGGDKRGYEQYF
TRBJ1-3	TRBD1	TRBV10-3	.	TGTGCCATCAGTGAGTCAAGGACAGGCGAAGGAAACACCATATATTTT	CAISESRTGEGNTIYF
TRBJ1-2	.	TRBV5-6	once	TGTGCCAGCAGCTTTGGCAGGGGCCCCCCTACGACCTTC	CASSFGRGPPTTF
TRBJ1-5	TRBD1	TRBV6-5	once	TGTGCCAGCAGCCGGACAGGAAATCCCGATCAGCCCCAGCATTTT	CASSRTGNPDQPQHF
TRBJ2-5	TRBD2	TRBV15	few	TGTGCCACCAGCAGAGATGGGGGGGGTGACGAGACCCAGTACTTC	CATSRDGGGDETQYF
TRBJ1-4	.	TRBV6-6	.	TGTGCCAGCAGTTACAATGGGCCAGGGACTAATGAAAAACTGTTTTTT	CASSYNGPGTNEKLFF
TRBJ2-7	.	TRBV5-1	few	TGCGCCATCCTGTGCCGGACAAGGACGTACGAGCAGTACTTC	CAILCRTRTYEQYF
TRBJ2-7	TRBD1	TRBV6-1	.	TGTGCCAGCAGCTTATTTACAGGGGGCACCTACGAGCAGTACTTC	CASSLFTGGTYEQYF
TRBJ2-3	.	TRBV11-3	.	TGTGCCAGTAGCTTAGATCTTAGCGATACGCAGTATTTT	CASSLDLSDTQYF
TRBJ1-5	.	TRBV4-1	.	TGCGCCAGCAGCCAAGACCCAGGCTCCTATCAGCCCCAGCATTTT	CASSQDPGSYQPQHF
TRBJ1-2	.	TRBV30	.	TGTGCCTGGGACCAGGGATCTCACTATGGCTACACCTTC	CAWDQGSHYGYTF
TRBJ2-2	.	TRBV19	.	TGTGCCAGTGGAGAATTGGAGCTGTTTTTT	CASGELELFF
TRBJ2-6	.	TRBV5-5	.	TGTGCCAGCATCTTCGCCCCCCAGGGGCCGGTCTCTGGGGCCAACGTCCTGACTTTC	CASIFAPQGPVSGANVLTF
TRBJ2-7	TRBD2	TRBV7-8	.	TGTGCCAGCAGCTTAGCTAGCGGGAGAAACTACGAGCAGTACTTC	CASSLASGRNYEQYF
TRBJ2-2	TRBD2	TRBV7-3	.	TGTGCCAGCAGCTTATCCAGCGGGAGCGCCGGGGAGCTGTTTTTT	CASSLSSGSAGELFF
TRBJ2-6	TRBD1	TRBV25-1	few	TGTGCCAGCAGCGGCGACAGGGCAGGGGCCAACGTCCTGACTTTC	CASSGDRAGANVLTF
TRBJ2-7	TRBD2	TRBV7-9	.	TGTGCCAGCAGCGAAAGAGCGGGGTCCTACGAGCAGTACTTC	CASSERAGSYEQYF
TRBJ2-2	.	TRBV30	few	TGTGCCTGGAGTCGAGGCGGGCAGGGGCACACCGGGGAGCTGTTTTTT	CAWSRGGQGHTGELFF
TRBJ2-1	TRBD2	TRBV9	.	TGTGCCAGCAGCGTACGGGAGGCTCTGGACAATGAGCAGTTCTTC	CASSVREALDNEQFF
TRBJ1-1	TRBD1	TRBV30	.	TGTGCCTGGAGTCTACAGGGGGTTGAAGCTTTCTTT	CAWSLQGVEAFF
TRBJ2-5	TRBD2	TRBV6-1	once	TGTGCCAGCAGTGAAAGGACTAGCGGTCCCGAGACCCAGTACTTC	CASSERTSGPETQYF
TRBJ1-5	TRBD1	TRBV4-1	.	TGCGCCAGCAGCCAGGCTGGGACAGGGGATTGGGGCAATCAGCCCCAGCATTTT	CASSQAGTGDWGNQPQHF
TRBJ2-7	.	TRBV6-1	.	TGTGCCAGCAGTTATCGGTACGAGCAGTACTTC	CASSYRYEQYF
TRBJ1-2	TRBD1	TRBV5-1	few	TGCGCCAGCAGCTTCGGACAGGGTGATGGCTACACCTTC	CASSFGQGDGYTF
TRBJ1-4	TRBD1	TRBV30	.	TGTGCCTGGAGTGGACAGGGGATTAATGAAAAACTGTTTTTT	CAWSGQGINEKLFF
TRBJ2-1	.	TRBV7-8	.	TGTGCCAGCAGCTCCAGCCGGGGCAATGAGCAGTTCTTC	CASSSSRGNEQFF
TRBJ2-7	TRBD2	TRBV5-6	.	TGTGCCAGCAGCTTGTCCAGCGGGGGTGCAGTAGCGCAGTACTTC	CASSLSSGGAVAQYF
TRBJ1-2	TRBD1	TRBV7-9	.	TGTGCCAGCAGCTTGACCGGGGACAGCTCTAACTATGGCTACACCTTC	CASSLTGDSSNYGYTF
TRBJ1-6	TRBD1	TRBV6-1	.	TGTGCCAGCAGTGGACAGGGTTCCCGCGGCGAGTCACCCCTCCACTTT	CASSGQGSRGESPLHF
TRBJ2-1	.	TRBV7-9	.	TGTGCCAGCAGCTCAGTTGGGACTGGATACAATGAGCAGTTCTTC	CASSSVGTGYNEQFF
TRBJ1-5	TRBD1	TRBV19	.	TGTGCCAGTAGCATTACAGGGGGCGCCGGACAGCCCCAGCATTTT	CASSITGGAGQPQHF
TRBJ1-2	.	TRBV6-5	.	TGTGCCAGCAGCTCTCCGGGACATACCACCTATGGCTACACCTTC	CASSSPGHTTYGYTF
TRBJ2-7	TRBD2	TRBV6-5	.	TGTGCCAGCAGTTCTGGCGGGAGTTTCCTAGTAGGCGAGCAGTACTTC	CASSSGGSFLVGEQYF
TRBJ1-5	.	TRBV6-6	once	TGTGCCAGCAGTTACTGGAGTCAGCCCCAGCATTTT	CASSYWSQPQHF
TRBJ1-2	.	TRBV5-1	.	TGCGCCAGCAGATTGGACAACTATGGCTACACATTC	CASRLDNYGYTF
TRBJ2-1	TRBD2	TRBV5-1	.	TGCGCCAGCAGCTTGTATCTAGCGGGTCTTTCCTACAATGAGCAGTTCTTC	CASSLYLAGLSYNEQFF
TRBJ2-3	TRBD1	TRBV29-1	.	TGCAGCGTTACTACAGGGGCCCTCCGGGCAGATACGCAGTATTTT	CSVTTGALRADTQYF
TRBJ1-1	.	TRBV6-1	.	TGTGCCAGCATCTCGGTAACCCGGAACACTGAAGCTTTCTTT	CASISVTRNTEAFF
TRBJ2-2	.	TRBV27	.	TGTGCCAGCAGTCGCGGTTGGGATAGCGTCTCCGGGGAGCTGTTTTTT	CASSRGWDSVSGELFF
TRBJ2-2	.	TRBV30	few	TGTGCCTGTAAGGGGGGGCTGTCGGACACCGGGGAGCTGTTTTTT	CACKGGLSDTGELFF
TRBJ2-3	.	TRBV27	.	TGTGCCAGCAGTTTGTTAGGGCTAGCAGCCAGGACAGATACGCAGTATTTT	CASSLLGLAARTDTQYF
TRBJ1-2	TRBD1	TRBV6-1	once	TGTGCCAGCAGGAAGGGGGACAGGGACGGCTACACCTTC	CASRKGDRDGYTF
TRBJ2-5	.	TRBV21-1	.	TGTGCCAGCAGCAAAGTTAGAGCCCAAGAGACCCAGTACTTC	CASSKVRAQETQYF
TRBJ1-1	.	TRBV19	.	TGTGCCAGTAGTTTAGGGTGGCCCGTAATGAACACTGAAGCTTTCTTT	CASSLGWPVMNTEAFF
TRBJ1-2	TRBD1	TRBV28	.	TGTGCCACCTATCGACAGGGGGGATCGGGTGGCTACACCTTC	CATYRQGGSGGYTF
TRBJ2-5	.	TRBV21-1	.	TGTGCCAGCAGCCGGCGGGAAGTGCAGACCCAGTACTTC	CASSRREVQTQYF
TRBJ1-5	.	TRBV6-1	.	TGTGCCAGCAGTGAACCTAGGGGGGGAGCGGGGAATCAGCCCCAGCATTTT	CASSEPRGGAGNQPQHF
TRBJ2-1	TRBD1	TRBV27	.	TGTGCCAGCAGTTTGGGGACAGGGGGCTACAATGAGCAGTTCTTC	CASSLGTGGYNEQFF